Listed below are T cell receptor beta chains from one sample, sequenced in a study of beta chain features in type 1 diabetes. The repertoire was sequenced with immunoSEQ multiplex PCR; TCRdb's copy has only in-frame clones and lacks some. This table has 360,000 or so clones, around a fifth appearing once. Sequences were obtained from naive CD4+ T cells from blood. These TCRs come from a woman between 18 and 30 years old in good health. Both conserved end residues are trimmed from each CDR3. Not every row has a clone size; where given, it reads once, few, many or a size class.

v_call,j_call,clone_size,cdr3_aa
TRBV15,TRBJ1-4,-,ATSRVPGGAGDEKLF
TRBV11-3,TRBJ2-3,-,ASSYGQGTSTDTQY
TRBV29-1,TRBJ2-1,-,SVSRVGEQF
TRBV7-2,TRBJ2-2,-,ASSFRGGGELF
TRBV9,TRBJ2-3,once,ASSASLAGATDTQY
TRBV4-2,TRBJ1-2,-,ASSQDAFQWSDYGYT
TRBV27,TRBJ2-5,few,ASSSLVEGTQY
TRBV30,TRBJ1-1,-,AWTRQGAITEAF
TRBV5-1,TRBJ2-7,few,ASSPRTSGDYEQY
TRBV7-8,TRBJ2-7,few,ASSYARDNSRGQY
TRBV12-5,TRBJ2-1,few,ASGLPGGDEQF
TRBV7-9,TRBJ1-2,-,ASSAAGANYGYT
TRBV19,TRBJ2-4,-,ASAGGQNIQY
TRBV18,TRBJ2-1,-,ASSPPGYNEQF
TRBV29-1,TRBJ2-1,-,SVRYRDIEQF
TRBV5-1,TRBJ2-1,few,ASRSSGSGDEQF
TRBV9,TRBJ2-1,few,ASSVVAEGGNEQF
TRBV10-3,TRBJ1-2,few,AISGGHFEYGYT
TRBV18,TRBJ2-5,few,ASSPRGRTNTQY
TRBV25-1,TRBJ2-4,few,ASPEPKNIQY
TRBV6-6,TRBJ2-1,few,ASSYLTSGPYNEQF
TRBV7-3,TRBJ2-5,-,ASSLASGGTQETQY
TRBV10-3,TRBJ2-5,-,AIRAGGGIEETQY
TRBV30,TRBJ1-1,few,AWSLSGHPLNTEAF
TRBV14,TRBJ2-4,-,ASSQARGQDKNIQY
TRBV6-1,TRBJ1-1,few,ASRLPGWNTEAF